Listed below are T cell receptor beta chains from one sample, sequenced in a study of blood T cell repertoires in COVID-19. Assay: immunoSEQ multiplex PCR; the TCRdb copy retains only in-frame clones and omits some. The table includes under 130,000 clones, 82% detected once. Sequenced: peripheral blood. The origin of the receptors is a woman older than 75 with acute or convalescent COVID-19. Both conserved end residues are part of each CDR3. D genes are given only for firm matches. Size tells how often a clone was seen (once, few, many) or the class of an expanded clone, and some rows leave it out.

NA TRBJ1-3 TRBV28 few CASSLFAGETSGNTIYF TGTGCCAGCAGTTTATTCGCAGGGGAGACTTCGGGAAACACCATATATTTT
TRBD1 TRBJ1-1 TRBV19 NA CASSIGTGIGTEAFF TGTGCCAGTAGTATCGGGACAGGGATAGGCACTGAAGCTTTCTTT
NA TRBJ1-1 TRBV19 NA CASSKTADMNTEAFF TGTGCCAGTAGTAAGACTGCGGATATGAACACTGAAGCTTTCTTT
NA TRBJ2-2 TRBV24-1 NA CATSRGKNTGELFF TGTGCCACCAGTCGCGGAAAGAACACCGGGGAGCTGTTTTTT
TRBD1 TRBJ1-5 TRBV19 few CASSGLDRGQDQPQHF TGTGCCAGTAGTGGATTGGACAGGGGGCAGGATCAGCCCCAGCATTTT
NA TRBJ2-5 TRBV20-1 NA CSASPMSGGETQYF TGCAGTGCTAGTCCTATGAGCGGAGGCGAGACCCAGTACTTC
NA TRBJ1-4 TRBV5-1 NA CASSLDSPNEKLFF TGCGCCAGCAGTCTGGACAGTCCTAATGAAAAACTGTTTTTT
TRBD2 TRBJ2-7 TRBV3-1/TRBV3-2 NA CASSEETSGSYEQYF TGTGCCAGCAGCGAAGAGACTAGCGGTTCCTACGAGCAGTACTTC
NA TRBJ2-3 TRBV5-4 once CASPSAGGPTDTQYF TGTGCCAGCCCGTCAGCCGGCGGGCCGACAGATACGCAGTATTTT
TRBD1 TRBJ1-1 TRBV15 NA CATSRAHGTGPIEAFF TGTGCCACCAGCAGAGCCCATGGGACAGGGCCGATTGAAGCTTTCTTT
TRBD1 TRBJ2-1 TRBV5-1 NA CASSLGPGQGSPDEQFF TGCGCCAGCAGCTTGGGGCCCGGACAGGGGAGTCCTGATGAGCAGTTCTTC
TRBD1 TRBJ1-1 TRBV29-1 few CSAVQGEIAFF TGCAGCGCCGTCCAGGGGGAGATAGCTTTCTTT
TRBD1 TRBJ2-3 TRBV18 NA CASSDQTGTQYF TGTGCCAGCTCTGACCAGACAGGGACGCAGTATTTT
NA TRBJ2-2 TRBV11-2 NA CASSSPSGGTGELFF TGTGCCAGCAGCTCCCCTAGTGGCGGGACCGGGGAGCTGTTTTTT
NA TRBJ2-1 TRBV7-2 NA CASSGDRLYNEQFF TGTGCCAGCAGCGGCGACAGGCTCTACAATGAGCAGTTCTTC
NA TRBJ1-2 TRBV19 NA CASSIRVFYGYTF TGTGCCAGTAGTATCAGGGTGTTCTATGGCTACACCTTC
NA TRBJ2-1 TRBV28 few CASSPPVGGANEQFF TGTGCCAGCAGTCCCCCGGTGGGCGGGGCCAATGAGCAGTTCTTC
NA TRBJ2-5 TRBV29-1 NA CSVSSRVAQETQYF TGCAGCGTTAGTAGTAGAGTCGCTCAAGAGACCCAGTACTTC
NA TRBJ1-4 TRBV7-6 NA CASSLGPEVGKLFF TGTGCCAGCAGCTTGGGGCCAGAGGTTGGAAAACTGTTTTTT
NA TRBJ2-5 TRBV2 NA CASSEVVGGETQYF TGTGCCAGCAGTGAAGTAGTGGGAGGAGAGACCCAGTACTTC